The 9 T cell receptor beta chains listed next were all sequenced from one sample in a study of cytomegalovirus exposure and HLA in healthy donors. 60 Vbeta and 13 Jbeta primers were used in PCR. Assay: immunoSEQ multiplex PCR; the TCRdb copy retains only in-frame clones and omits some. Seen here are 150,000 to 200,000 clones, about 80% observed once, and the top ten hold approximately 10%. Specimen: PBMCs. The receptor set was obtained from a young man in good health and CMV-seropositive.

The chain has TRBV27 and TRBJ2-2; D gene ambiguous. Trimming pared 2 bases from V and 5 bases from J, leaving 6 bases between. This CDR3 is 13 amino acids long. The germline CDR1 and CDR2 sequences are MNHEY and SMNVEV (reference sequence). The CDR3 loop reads CASSLLLTGELFF. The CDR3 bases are TGTGCCAGCAGTTTACTCTTGACCGGGGAGCTGTTTTTT.

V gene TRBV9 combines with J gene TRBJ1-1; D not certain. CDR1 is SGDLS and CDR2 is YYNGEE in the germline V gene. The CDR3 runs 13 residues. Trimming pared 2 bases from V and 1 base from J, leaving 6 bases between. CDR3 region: CASSVPSNTEAFF. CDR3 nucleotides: TGTGCCAGCAGCGTCCCTTCGAACACTGAAGCTTTCTTT.

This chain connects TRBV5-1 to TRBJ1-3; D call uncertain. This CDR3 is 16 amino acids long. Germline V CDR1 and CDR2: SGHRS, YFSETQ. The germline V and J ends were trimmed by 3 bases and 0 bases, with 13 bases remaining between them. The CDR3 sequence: CASSWEGQSSGNTIYF. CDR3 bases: TGCGCCAGCAGCTGGGAGGGCCAGAGCTCTGGAAACACCATATATTTT. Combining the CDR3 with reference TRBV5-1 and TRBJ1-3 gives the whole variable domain KAGVTQTPRYLIKTRGQQVTLSCSPISGHRSVSWYQQTPGQGLQFLFEYFSETQRNKGNFPGRFSGRQFSNSRSEMNVSTLELGDSALYLCASSWEGQSSGNTIYFGEGSWLTVV.

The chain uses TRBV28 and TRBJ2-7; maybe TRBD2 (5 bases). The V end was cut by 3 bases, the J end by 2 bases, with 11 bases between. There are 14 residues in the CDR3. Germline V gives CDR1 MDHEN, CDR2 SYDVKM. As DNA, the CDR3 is TGTGCCAGCAGTTTTGGTAGCGCGGCCTACGAGCAGTACTTC. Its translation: CASSFGSAAYEQYF.

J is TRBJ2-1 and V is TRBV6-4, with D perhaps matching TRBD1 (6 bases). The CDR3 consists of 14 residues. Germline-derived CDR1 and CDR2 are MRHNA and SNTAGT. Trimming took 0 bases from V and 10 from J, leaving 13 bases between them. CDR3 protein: CASSDSFRGREQFF. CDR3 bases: TGTGCCAGCAGTGACTCCTTCAGGGGTAGGGAGCAGTTCTTC.

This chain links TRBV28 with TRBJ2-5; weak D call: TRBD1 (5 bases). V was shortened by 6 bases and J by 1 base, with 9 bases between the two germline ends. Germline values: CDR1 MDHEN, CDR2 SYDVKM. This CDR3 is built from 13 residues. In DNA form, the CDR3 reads TGTGCCAGCAGAACGACAGTCCAAGAGACCCAGTACTTC. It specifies CASRTTVQETQYF. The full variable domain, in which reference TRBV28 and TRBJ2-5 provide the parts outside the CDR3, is DVKVTQSSRYLVKRTGEKVFLECVQDMDHENMFWYRQDPGLGLRLIYFSYDVKMKEKGDIPEGYSVSREKKERFSLILESASTNQTSMYLCASRTTVQETQYFGPGTRLLVL.

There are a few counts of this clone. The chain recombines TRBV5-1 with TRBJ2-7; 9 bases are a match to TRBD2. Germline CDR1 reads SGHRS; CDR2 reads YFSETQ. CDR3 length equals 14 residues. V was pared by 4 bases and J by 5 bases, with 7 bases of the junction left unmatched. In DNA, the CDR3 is TGCGCCAGCAGCGCTCGCGGGAGGGGGAACGAGCAGTACTTC. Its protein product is CASSARGRGNEQYF.

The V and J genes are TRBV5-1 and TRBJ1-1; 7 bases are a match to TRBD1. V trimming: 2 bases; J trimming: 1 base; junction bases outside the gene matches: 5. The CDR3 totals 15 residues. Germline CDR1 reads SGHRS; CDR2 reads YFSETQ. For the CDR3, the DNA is TGCGCCAGCAGCTTAGTGACAGGGACGAACACTGAAGCTTTCTTT. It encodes CASSLVTGTNTEAFF.

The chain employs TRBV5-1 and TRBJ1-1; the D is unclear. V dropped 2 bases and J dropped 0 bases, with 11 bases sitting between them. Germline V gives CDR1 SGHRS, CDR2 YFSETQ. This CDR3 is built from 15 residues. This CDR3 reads CASSFIQSVNTEAFF. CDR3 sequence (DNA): TGCGCCAGCAGCTTTATTCAGTCAGTGAACACTGAAGCTTTCTTT.